This entry concerns a single T cell receptor beta chain. The CDR3 length is 15 residues. Deletions cut 6 bases from V and 8 bases from J, with 20 bases between. TCRdb redid the calling of the RT-PCR reads with MiXCR, one entry per CDR3 protein. The profile shows approximately 200,000 distinct CDR3 sequences, over 30% of them singletons. This specimen comes from a study of patients and donors after allogeneic stem cell transplantation. The sample comprised blood, either unsorted or a sorted T cell fraction (not recorded which). This sequence originates from a human donor who was either an allogeneic HSCT recipient or a stem cell or donor lymphocyte infusion donor (not recorded which). It is not recorded whose cells these are; they may come from a transplant donor. The genes are TRBV12-3 or TRBV12-4 and TRBJ2-1; D is uncertain. The DNA of the CDR3 is TGTGCCAGCAGATCCGGACCCCCCGAGGCCGATGAGCAGTTCTTC. Protein product: CASRSGPPEADEQFF.